This T cell receptor (beta chain) was recorded in a study of T-cell reconstitution after alpha-beta-depleted transplantation in children. This clonotype was counted at least ten times. Unique molecular identifiers were incorporated when the TCRbeta library was constructed. TCRdb passed the PCR reads through MiXCR, listing each CDR3 protein once. The table has hundreds of thousands of distinct CDR3 sequences, over 9.5% seen once. Germline CDR1 reads SGHAT; CDR2 reads FQNNGV. V was cut by 3 bases and J by 8 bases, with 10 bases left in between. The CDR3 loop spans 12 amino acids. The chain recombines TRBV11-2 with TRBJ1-2, with unresolved D. This specimen was PBMCs from the stem cell graft donor, taken from the stem cell graft. The origin of this receptor is a human donor who donated a stem cell graft to a child with acute myeloid leukemia. CDR3 sequence: CASSLNLIGYTF. As DNA, the CDR3 is TGTGCCAGCAGCTTGAACCTCATAGGCTACACCTTC.